The sequence of this T cell receptor (beta chain) was determined in a study of T cell responses to AZD1222 COVID-19 vaccine. Whole-study results and caveats: Two AZD1222 doses significantly raised spike-specific TCR breadth and depth over controls. Every sample of the repertoires postdated the peak T cell response.

A remark on this clone: The antigen is not known.

The assay was immunoSEQ multiplex PCR, and TCRdb's table has in-frame clones only and misses some. The sample has more than 110,000 clones; roughly 90% are singletons. Sequenced here: peripheral blood, sampled on day 0 of AZD1222 vaccination. This sequence was found in an adult in good health.

CDR3 protein: CASSLAIAGVREQYF. The CDR3 coding sequence is TGTGCCAGCAGCTTAGCGATAGCGGGAGTGAGGGAGCAGTACTTC. The gene calls are TRBV7-9 and TRBJ2-7, with 9 bases lining up with TRBD2. J lost 7 bases, V lost 0 bases, and 7 bases had no gene match. CDR3 length equals 15 residues. Looked up from germline, CDR1 is SEHNR and CDR2 is FQNEAQ (reference sequence). Full variable domain (outside the CDR3, taken from reference TRBV7-9 and TRBJ2-7): DTGVSQNPRHKITKRGQNVTFRCDPISEHNRLYWYRQTLGQGPEFLTYFQNEAQLEKSRLLSDRFSAERPKGSFSTLEIQRTEQGDSAMYLCASSLAIAGVREQYFGPGTRLTVT.